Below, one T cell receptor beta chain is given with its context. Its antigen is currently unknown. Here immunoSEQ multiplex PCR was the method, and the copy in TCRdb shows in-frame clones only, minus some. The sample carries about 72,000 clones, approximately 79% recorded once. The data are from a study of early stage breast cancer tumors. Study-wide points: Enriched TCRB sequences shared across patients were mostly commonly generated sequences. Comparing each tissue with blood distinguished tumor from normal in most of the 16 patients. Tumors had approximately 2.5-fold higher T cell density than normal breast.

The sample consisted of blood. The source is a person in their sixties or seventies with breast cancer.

The CDR3 loop is CASSPSRDGEAFF. CDR3 nucleotides: TGTGCCAGCTCACCCTCGCGGGATGGTGAAGCTTTCTTT. The V and J genes are TRBV18 and TRBJ1-1, with no clear D. This CDR3 is built from 13 residues. V gave up 3 bases and J gave up 7 bases, with 12 bases separating them. CDR1 KGHSH and CDR2 LQKENI come from the germline V gene.